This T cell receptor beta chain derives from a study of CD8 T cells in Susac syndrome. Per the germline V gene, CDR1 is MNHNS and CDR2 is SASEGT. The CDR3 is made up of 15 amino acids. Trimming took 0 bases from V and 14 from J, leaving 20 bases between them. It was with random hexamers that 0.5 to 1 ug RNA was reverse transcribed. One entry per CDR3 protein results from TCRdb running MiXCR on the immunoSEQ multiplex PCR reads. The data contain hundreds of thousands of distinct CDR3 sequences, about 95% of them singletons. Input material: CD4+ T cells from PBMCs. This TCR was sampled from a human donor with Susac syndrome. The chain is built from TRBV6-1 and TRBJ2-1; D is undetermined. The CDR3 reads CASSEALLRDSREFF. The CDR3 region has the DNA TGTGCCAGCAGTGAAGCGCTTCTTAGGGATAGTCGGGAGTTCTTC.